This passage covers 18 T cell receptor beta chains from one sample sequenced in a study of cytomegalovirus exposure and HLA in healthy donors. PCR was performed using 60 Vbeta and 13 Jbeta primers. Profiling relied on immunoSEQ multiplex PCR, and the TCRdb table lists in-frame clones only, not all of them. The profile shows about 70,000 clones, less than 65% of them singletons. The sample was PBMCs. The receptors here all came from a man aged 30-40 years in good health and CMV-seronegative.

The V call is TRBV7-9, the J call TRBJ1-6; 7 bases are shared with TRBD1. Germline V gene sequence: CDR1 SEHNR, CDR2 FQNEAQ (reference sequence). The CDR3 is 14 residues long. V shed 5 bases, J shed 7 bases, and the junction held 5 bases outside the gene matches. The CDR3 coding sequence is TGTGCCAGCAGCCAAACAGGGGTGAATTCACCCCTCCACTTT. Amino acid sequence: CASSQTGVNSPLHF.

The chain joins TRBV6-5 to TRBJ1-6, with D unclear. In germline, CDR1 is MNHEY, CDR2 SVGAGI. This CDR3 region has 15 residues. V was pared by 0 bases and J by 5 bases, with 8 bases between. Written as DNA, the CDR3 is TGTGCCAGCAGTTACTCGACTTTACATAATTCACCCCTCCACTTT. It encodes CASSYSTLHNSPLHF.

This clone was seen only once. V gene TRBV5-6 combines with J gene TRBJ1-6; possible D gene TRBD1, 6 bases. The germline V and J ends were trimmed by 3 bases and 10 bases, with 14 bases remaining between them. Looked up from germline, CDR1 is SGHDT and CDR2 is YYEEEE. The CDR3 covers 14 residues. The CDR3 here is CASSYGRTGSPLHF. DNA for the CDR3: TGTGCCAGCAGCTATGGGCGTACAGGGTCACCCCTCCACTTT.

The chain is built from TRBV25-1 and TRBJ2-5; 12 bases align to TRBD2. Germline V gene sequence: CDR1 MGHDK, CDR2 SYGVNS. CDR3 length: 18 residues. V was clipped by 1 base and J by 4 bases; unmatched bases: 10. CDR3 amino acids: CASSESRASGGAVETQYF. CDR3 DNA sequence: TGTGCCAGCAGTGAATCGAGGGCTAGCGGGGGGGCAGTAGAGACCCAGTACTTC.

This clone was counted a single time. The gene calls are TRBV23-1 and TRBJ2-1; 11 bases agree with TRBD2. TRBV23-1 is classed as an ORF, of uncertain function. V trimming: 1 base; J trimming: 10 bases; junction bases outside the gene matches: 6. The CDR3 spans 15 residues. CDR3 sequence: CASSQLAGGQGEQFF. CDR3 coding DNA: TGCGCCAGCAGTCAATTAGCGGGGGGGCAAGGAGAGCAGTTCTTC.

The J gene is TRBJ1-5, the V gene TRBV6-1; 7 bases agree with TRBD1. This CDR3 is 12 amino acids long. Germline V gene lookup returns CDR1 MNHNS and CDR2 SASEGT. The junction had 5 bases not matched to a gene; V was cut back by 8 bases and J by 7 bases. CDR3 DNA: TGTGCCAGCTTCGACAGGGTCCAGCCCCAGCATTTT. Translating gives CASFDRVQPQHF.

The chain joins TRBV19 to TRBJ2-7; 10 nucleotides agree with TRBD2. Germline V CDR1 and CDR2: LNHDA, SQIVND (reference sequence). Unmatched junction bases numbered 2, after V lost 1 base and J lost 2 bases. This CDR3 is 15 amino acids long. CDR3 amino acids: CASSIVAGGAYEQYF. The CDR3 DNA is TGTGCCAGTAGTATAGTAGCGGGGGGAGCCTACGAGCAGTACTTC.

The V gene is TRBV18, the J gene TRBJ1-2; tentative D call: TRBD1 (6 bases). CDR1 is KGHSH, CDR2 LQKENI, per germline. CDR3 length equals 15 residues. The V gene lost 2 bases and the J gene lost 8 bases, with 18 bases spanning the gap. CDR3 sequence (DNA): TGTGCCAGCTCACCAGAAGAGGGGGTTTCTCGGGGCTACACCTTC. It is translated as CASSPEEGVSRGYTF.

The CDR3 here is CASSQVQGGTEAFF. CDR3 nucleotide sequence: TGCGCCAGCAGCCAAGTACAGGGAGGGACTGAAGCTTTCTTT. The chain couples TRBV4-1 to TRBJ1-1, with D possibly being TRBD1 (6 bases). Germline V gene sequence: CDR1 MGHRA, CDR2 YSYEKL. The V gene lost 1 base and the J gene lost 5 bases, with 11 bases spanning the gap. This CDR3 has 14 amino acids.

The chain links TRBV2 to TRBJ1-6, with 10 bases lining up with TRBD1. In germline, CDR1 is SNHLY, CDR2 FYNNEI. CDR3 size: 23 residues. V dropped 7 bases and J dropped 0; count of bases not matched to a gene: 24. The CDR3 loop is CASTNRQGAISDGKSSYNSPLHF. The CDR3 nucleotides are TGTGCCAGCACTAATCGACAGGGGGCTATTTCGGACGGAAAAAGCTCCTATAATTCACCCCTCCACTTT. Looking up the rest from reference TRBV2 and TRBJ1-6 gives the full variable domain: EPEVTQTPSHQVTQMGQEVILRCVPISNHLYFYWYRQILGQKVEFLVSFYNNEISEKSEIFDDQFSVERPDGSNFTLKIRSTKLEDSAMYFCASTNRQGAISDGKSSYNSPLHFGNGTRLTVT.

The CDR3 loop reads CATSTGWNTEAFF. The DNA for the CDR3 is TGTGCCACCAGCACAGGGTGGAACACTGAAGCTTTCTTT. The J gene is TRBJ1-1, the V gene TRBV15, with D perhaps matching TRBD1 (5 bases). The germline gives CDR1 LNHNV, CDR2 YYDKDF (reference sequence). This CDR3 comprises 13 residues. V was cut by 4 bases and J by 1 base, with 7 bases left in between.

This clone has more than one count but fewer than ten. The chain recombines TRBV9 with TRBJ2-1, with D tentatively TRBD2 (6 bases). Trimming cost V 2 bases and J 1 base, with 13 bases left between them. This CDR3 contains 16 residues. Germline assignment: CDR1 SGDLS and CDR2 YYNGEE. CDR3 amino acids: CASSVSGPSSYNEQFF. The CDR3 DNA follows: TGTGCCAGCAGCGTCAGCGGGCCCTCTTCCTACAATGAGCAGTTCTTC.

This chain uses TRBV15 with TRBJ2-6; D possibly corresponds to TRBD2 (6 bases). The CDR3 loop spans 16 amino acids. Between the trimmed V and J ends, which lost 3 bases and 0 bases, there was a span of 9 bases. Germline CDR1 is LNHNV and CDR2 is YYDKDF (reference sequence). Here the CDR3 DNA reads TGTGCCACCAGCAGGGGACTTTCCTCTGGGGCCAACGTCCTGACTTTC. This encodes CATSRGLSSGANVLTF.

The chain links TRBV5-4 to TRBJ2-6; D is ambiguous. The CDR3 runs to 17 residues. Looked up from germline, CDR1 is SGHNT and CDR2 is YYREEE (reference sequence). V was trimmed by 6 bases and J by 0 bases, leaving 16 bases between them. The CDR3 DNA is TGTGCCAGCACCAACTCCCTGGGCCTCTCTGGGGCCAACGTCCTGACTTTC. It is translated as CASTNSLGLSGANVLTF.

In its sample, this clone was seen a few times. The V call is TRBV5-1, the J call TRBJ1-4; D might be TRBD1 (6 bases). This CDR3 comprises 14 residues. The V and J ends lost 0 bases and 8 bases respectively, with 11 bases between them. Germline V gene data show CDR1 as SGHRS and CDR2 as YFSETQ. CDR3 sequence (DNA): TGCGCCAGCAGCTTGGCCTTGACAGGAGAAAAACTGTTTTTT. It codes for CASSLALTGEKLFF. The full variable domain, rest sourced from reference TRBV5-1 and TRBJ1-4, is KAGVTQTPRYLIKTRGQQVTLSCSPISGHRSVSWYQQTPGQGLQFLFEYFSETQRNKGNFPGRFSGRQFSNSRSEMNVSTLELGDSALYLCASSLALTGEKLFFGSGTQLSVL.

The V gene is TRBV6-4, the J gene TRBJ1-6; perhaps TRBD1 as D (6 bases). Looked up from germline, CDR1 is MRHNA and CDR2 is SNTAGT. V was shortened by 2 bases and J by 10 bases, with 12 bases between the two germline ends. There are 14 residues in the CDR3. CDR3 in DNA: TGTGCCAGCAGTGACAGGGGGAGCAACTCACCCCTCCACTTT. It codes for CASSDRGSNSPLHF.

This clone showed up just a few times. The chain couples TRBV30 to TRBJ1-2; D uncertain. The CDR3 is 12 amino acids. Germline lookup yields CDR1 GTSNPN and CDR2 SVGIG (reference sequence). V gave up 0 bases and J gave up 5 bases, with 7 bases separating them. The CDR3 DNA sequence: TGTGCCTGGAGTGTACACGTATATGGCTACACCTTC. The encoded protein is CAWSVHVYGYTF.

This rearrangement joins TRBV7-9 to TRBJ2-2; unclear D gene. Trimming pared 4 bases from V and 0 bases from J, leaving 3 bases between. The V gene's germline CDR1 is SEHNR and CDR2 FQNEAQ (reference sequence). The length of the CDR3 is 13 residues. Here the CDR3 reads CASSSTNTGELFF. In nucleotides, the CDR3 is TGTGCCAGCAGCTCTACGAACACCGGGGAGCTGTTTTTT.